The clone carrying this T cell receptor beta chain came up many times. The data belong to a study of neurological immune-mediated disorders. The germline gives CDR1 DFQATT, CDR2 SNEGSKA (reference sequence). The CDR3 consists of 11 residues. V gave up 3 bases and J gave up 5 bases; unmatched junction bases: 0. TCRdb recomputed calls from the 5' RACE reads with MiXCR, one row per CDR3 protein. The sample records 65,000 to 85,000 distinct CDR3 sequences, more than 3% being singletons. The receptor was derived from a woman aged 45-60 years with multiple sclerosis. The chain combines TRBV20-1 with TRBJ2-5, with 7 nucleotides matching TRBD2. The sample consisted of PBMCs. The CDR3 region is CSARRGETQYF. In DNA, the CDR3 is TGCAGTGCTAGGCGGGGGGAGACCCAGTACTTC.